Listed below are T cell receptor beta chains from one sample, sequenced in a study of T-cell reconstitution after alpha-beta-depleted transplantation in children. MiXCR, run by TCRdb on the PCR reads, gives a single entry per CDR3 protein. The sample includes 500,000 to 650,000 distinct CDR3 sequences, 9.5% to 12% of them seen just once. This material consisted of PBMCs, mostly from graft donor cells, taken 180 days after TCRalphabeta/CD19-depleted stem cell transplant. Every receptor here comes from a female patient between 2 and 15 years old who had a stem cell transplant for aplastic anemia, so the T cells may come from the graft donor. Both conserved end residues are part of each CDR3. Each record gives: V gene, J gene, clone size, D gene, CDR3 DNA, CDR3 protein. D genes are given only for firm matches. Expanded clones get a size class; other rows say once, few or many, or leave the size out.

TRBV28	TRBJ1-1	many	-	TGTGCCAGCAGTTTATTACCAGGCATAATCGGGGGTGGCACTGAAGCTTTCTTT	CASSLLPGIIGGGTEAFF
TRBV12-3/TRBV12-4	TRBJ2-1	-	-	TGTGCCAGCAGTTTAGCGCTCTTCTACAATGAGCAGTTCTTC	CASSLALFYNEQFF
TRBV7-6	TRBJ1-1	-	-	TGTGCCAGCAGCTTAAGAGGGGGGCGGGGATACACTGAAGCTTTCTTT	CASSLRGGRGYTEAFF
TRBV15	TRBJ1-1	-	-	TGTGCCACCTCCTCCCACGGGAACACTGAAGCTTTCTTT	CATSSHGNTEAFF
TRBV27	TRBJ1-4	few	-	TGTGCCAGCAGTCCCCTTTTGGTGGGGGGTGAAAAACTGTTTTTT	CASSPLLVGGEKLFF
TRBV10-3	TRBJ2-1	few	-	TGTGCCATCAGTGCCCTAGCCTACAATGAGCAGTTCTTC	CAISALAYNEQFF
TRBV7-7	TRBJ2-2	-	TRBD2	TGTGGCAGCAGCTTACCGCGGGGGGGGCCATGGAACACCGGGGAGCTGTTTTTT	CGSSLPRGGPWNTGELFF
TRBV6-5	TRBJ2-7	few	-	TGTGCCAGCAGTTACTCGACGACGGCGGGATGGCCTACCGAGCAGTACTTC	CASSYSTTAGWPTEQYF
TRBV28	TRBJ2-1	-	TRBD2	TGTGCCAGCAGTCCATCCTACCTAGCGGGACTATACAATGAGCAGTTCTTC	CASSPSYLAGLYNEQFF
TRBV12-3/TRBV12-4	TRBJ2-1	few	-	TGTGCCAGCAGTAAAACAATGAGCAATGAGCAGTTCTTC	CASSKTMSNEQFF
TRBV11-2	TRBJ2-2	once	-	TGTGCCAGCAGCGTTGCATCTATCGGGGAGCTGTTTTTT	CASSVASIGELFF
TRBV15	TRBJ2-3	-	-	TGTGCCACCAGCCACTGGGAGCGGAGAGATAAAGATACGCAGTATTTT	CATSHWERRDKDTQYF
TRBV5-1	TRBJ2-3	few	-	TGCGCCAGCAGCCCGGGTTCGGGATACAGCACAGATACGCAGTATTTT	CASSPGSGYSTDTQYF
TRBV12-3/TRBV12-4	TRBJ2-4	-	-	TGTGCCAGCAGCCGGACCAAAAACATTCAGTACTTC	CASSRTKNIQYF
TRBV5-1	TRBJ1-2	few	-	TGCGCCAGCAGCTTGTCCCACTCGACAGGCATCTATGGCTACACCTTC	CASSLSHSTGIYGYTF
TRBV15	TRBJ2-7	many	-	TGTGCCACCAGCAGAGAGCTCGGAGCGGCCAGCAACTACGAGCAGTACTTC	CATSRELGAASNYEQYF
TRBV9	TRBJ2-1	few	-	TGTGCCAGCAGCAACCGGCCCAGGGGGGTCAATGAGCAGTTCTTC	CASSNRPRGVNEQFF
TRBV29-1	TRBJ1-2	few	TRBD1	TGCAGCGTCGCCGGGACAGGGGATGGCTACACCTTC	CSVAGTGDGYTF
TRBV6-5	TRBJ2-3	-	-	TGTGCCAGCAGTTACCCGGTCGGGGTGACAGATACGCAGTATTTT	CASSYPVGVTDTQYF
TRBV12-3/TRBV12-4	TRBJ2-1	few	-	TGTGCCAGCAGTTTAGCCGCGGGTTACAATGAGCAGTTCTTC	CASSLAAGYNEQFF
TRBV28	TRBJ2-4	-	-	TGTGCCAGCAGTCCAACAAGGGGTAAAAACATTCAGTACTTC	CASSPTRGKNIQYF
TRBV7-2	TRBJ2-3	few	-	TGTGCCAGCAGCTTAGCGATAGGCAGCACAGATACGCAGTATTTT	CASSLAIGSTDTQYF
TRBV7-9	TRBJ2-5	-	-	TGTGCCAGCAGCCAACCTGGCAGGGGGGCTCGGACCCAGTACTTC	CASSQPGRGARTQYF
TRBV10-3	TRBJ2-3	few	-	TGTGCCATCAGTGAGTCGGATACGCAGTATTTT	CAISESDTQYF
TRBV18	TRBJ2-1	-	TRBD2	TGTGCCAGCTCACTCTTCTTGACGGGAGGGCCAAGTGAGCAGTTCTTC	CASSLFLTGGPSEQFF
TRBV10-3	TRBJ2-7	many	-	TGTGCCATCAGTGTAAACAGGGCCGCCGAGCAGTACTTC	CAISVNRAAEQYF
TRBV20-1	TRBJ1-4	-	-	TGCAGTGCTAGAGCCGTCATCAGCAAGCGACGGTCCTCGAGTGGGAATGAAAAACTGTTTTTT	CSARAVISKRRSSSGNEKLFF
TRBV11-2	TRBJ2-7	-	TRBD2	TGTGCCAGCAGCTTAGTGGCTAGCGGGAGGGGAAGCTCCTACGAGCAGTACTTC	CASSLVASGRGSSYEQYF
TRBV11-1	TRBJ2-7	few	TRBD1	TGTGCCAGCAGCGCAGGGGGAAGGTGGTACGAGCAGTACTTC	CASSAGGRWYEQYF